These T cell receptor beta chains were read from a single sample in a study of radiotherapy plus CTLA-4 blockade in lung cancer. The assay was immunoSEQ multiplex PCR, and TCRdb's table has in-frame clones only and misses some. The sample lists about 56,000 clones, roughly 80% occurring once. The material was peripheral blood, obtained from a patient treated with radiotherapy plus ipilimumab. These receptors were taken from a human donor with non-small cell lung cancer who had a complete response to radiotherapy plus ipilimumab. CDR3s include the opening cysteine and the closing phenylalanine or tryptophan. D genes are given only for firm matches. Rows give clone size only sometimes, using once, few, many, or a class for an expanded clone.

J: TRBJ2-1; D: .; size: .; V: TRBV5-8; CDR3: CASSPRSRRGNEQFF; DNA: TGTGCCAGCAGCCCCCGTTCTAGACGGGGCAATGAGCAGTTCTTC
J: TRBJ1-1; D: TRBD1; size: .; V: TRBV30; CDR3: CAWKKGQVNGGAFF; DNA: TGTGCCTGGAAGAAGGGACAGGTTAACGGGGGGGCTTTCTTT
J: TRBJ2-6; D: .; size: .; V: TRBV28; CDR3: CASSRTDRGGANVLTF; DNA: TGTGCCAGCAGCCGAACTGACCGAGGGGGGGCCAACGTCCTGACTTTC
J: TRBJ1-5; D: .; size: few; V: TRBV30; CDR3: CAWSGRGPQHF; DNA: TGTGCCTGGAGTGGCCGGGGGCCCCAGCATTTT
J: TRBJ2-5; D: TRBD2; size: once; V: TRBV18; CDR3: CASSTAGGRQETQYF; DNA: TGTGCCAGCTCAACCGCGGGGGGCCGGCAAGAGACCCAGTACTTC
J: TRBJ1-2; D: .; size: few; V: TRBV19; CDR3: CASSPGWNYGYTF; DNA: TGTGCCAGTTCCCCGGGGTGGAACTATGGCTACACCTTC
J: TRBJ1-1; D: .; size: .; V: TRBV7-8; CDR3: CASSSRGPNTEAFF; DNA: TGTGCCAGCAGCTCCAGGGGCCCGAACACTGAAGCTTTCTTT
J: TRBJ2-1; D: TRBD1; size: .; V: TRBV7-2; CDR3: CASGTVLHEQFF; DNA: TGTGCCAGCGGGACAGTTTTGCATGAGCAGTTCTTC
J: TRBJ2-5; D: .; size: .; V: TRBV7-2; CDR3: CASSLAMSGAQETQYF; DNA: TGTGCCAGCAGCTTAGCGATGTCAGGGGCCCAAGAGACCCAGTACTTC
J: TRBJ2-2; D: TRBD1; size: .; V: TRBV27; CDR3: CASSLETPGGANTGELFF; DNA: TGTGCCAGCAGTTTAGAGACCCCAGGGGGAGCGAACACCGGGGAGCTGTTTTTT
J: TRBJ2-3; D: TRBD1; size: .; V: TRBV2; CDR3: CASRTGGTDTQYF; DNA: TGTGCCAGCAGGACAGGGGGCACAGATACGCAGTATTTT
J: TRBJ2-7; D: .; size: .; V: TRBV30; CDR3: CAWTADSPYEQYF; DNA: TGTGCCTGGACGGCGGATAGTCCCTACGAGCAGTACTTC
J: TRBJ1-4; D: .; size: .; V: TRBV25-1; CDR3: CASSEYRAATNEKLFF; DNA: TGTGCCAGCAGTGAATACAGGGCCGCAACTAATGAAAAACTGTTTTTT
J: TRBJ2-7; D: .; size: .; V: TRBV5-1; CDR3: CASSLRAAGDGEQYF; DNA: TGCGCCAGCAGCCTTCGGGCGGCAGGGGATGGTGAGCAGTACTTC
J: TRBJ1-2; D: .; size: once; V: TRBV4-1; CDR3: CASSQQGRGYTF; DNA: TGCGCCAGCAGCCAACAGGGGCGCGGCTACACCTTC
J: TRBJ1-5; D: TRBD1; size: .; V: TRBV10-3; CDR3: CAISPDRSNQPQHF; DNA: TGTGCCATCAGCCCGGACAGGAGCAATCAGCCCCAGCATTTT
J: TRBJ1-6; D: TRBD1; size: .; V: TRBV6-5; CDR3: CASRLRQGEKSPLHF; DNA: TGTGCCAGCAGACTCCGACAGGGTGAGAAATCACCCCTCCACTTT
J: TRBJ1-2; D: TRBD1; size: .; V: TRBV27; CDR3: CASSSQGIDYGYTF; DNA: TGTGCCAGCAGTTCACAGGGGATTGACTATGGCTACACCTTC
J: TRBJ2-7; D: TRBD1; size: few; V: TRBV19; CDR3: CASSTKTGQGYEQYF; DNA: TGTGCCAGTAGTACAAAAACCGGACAGGGCTACGAGCAGTACTTC
J: TRBJ1-2; D: TRBD1; size: once; V: TRBV6-5; CDR3: CASTWGTGEYGYTF; DNA: TGTGCCAGCACCTGGGGAACAGGGGAGTATGGCTACACCTTC
J: TRBJ2-5; D: .; size: .; V: TRBV11-2; CDR3: CASSLLALSGETQYF; DNA: TGTGCCAGCAGCTTATTAGCCCTGAGTGGGGAGACCCAGTACTTC
J: TRBJ1-1; D: TRBD1; size: .; V: TRBV6-1; CDR3: CASSFDRVNTEAFF; DNA: TGTGCCAGCAGTTTTGACAGGGTGAACACTGAAGCTTTCTTT
J: TRBJ2-2; D: .; size: .; V: TRBV5-1; CDR3: CASSDRTSNTGELFF; DNA: TGCGCCAGCAGCGACAGGACTTCGAACACCGGGGAGCTGTTTTTT
J: TRBJ1-2; D: TRBD1; size: .; V: TRBV19; CDR3: CASSNIQGAPNYGYTF; DNA: TGTGCCAGTAGTAATATACAGGGGGCGCCGAACTATGGCTACACCTTC
J: TRBJ2-2; D: .; size: .; V: TRBV25-1; CDR3: CASSDNSNTGELFF; DNA: TGTGCCAGCAGTGACAACAGTAACACCGGGGAGCTGTTTTTT
J: TRBJ1-1; D: .; size: few; V: TRBV27; CDR3: CASSSRDSPEAFF; DNA: TGTGCCAGCAGTTCCCGGGATTCCCCGGAAGCTTTCTTT
J: TRBJ1-4; D: .; size: .; V: TRBV25-1; CDR3: CASANGQNEKLFF; DNA: TGTGCCAGCGCTAACGGACAGAATGAAAAACTGTTTTTT
J: TRBJ1-4; D: TRBD1; size: .; V: TRBV4-1; CDR3: CASSQDQTGDVATNEKLFF; DNA: TGCGCCAGCAGCCAAGACCAGACAGGGGACGTTGCAACTAATGAAAAACTGTTTTTT
J: TRBJ1-2; D: .; size: .; V: TRBV7-2; CDR3: CASSLESGQLNYGYTF; DNA: TGTGCCAGCAGCTTAGAAAGTGGACAGCTTAACTATGGCTACACCTTC
J: TRBJ1-2; D: TRBD1; size: few; V: TRBV7-2; CDR3: CASLSGDRVNGYTF; DNA: TGTGCCTCCTTGTCCGGGGACAGGGTAAATGGCTACACCTTC
J: TRBJ2-5; D: TRBD1; size: .; V: TRBV5-1; CDR3: CASSTQGDRPGGTQYF; DNA: TGCGCCAGCAGCACCCAGGGGGACAGGCCTGGGGGGACCCAGTACTTC
J: TRBJ2-7; D: TRBD2; size: .; V: TRBV7-9; CDR3: CASSFGTRNEQYF; DNA: TGTGCCAGCAGCTTCGGGACTAGGAACGAGCAGTACTTC
J: TRBJ1-3; D: .; size: .; V: TRBV30; CDR3: CAWSPFGNTIYF; DNA: TGTGCCTGGAGCCCCTTCGGAAACACCATATATTTT
J: TRBJ1-2; D: TRBD1; size: .; V: TRBV10-1; CDR3: CASSYDRGHGYTF; DNA: TGCGCCAGCAGTTATGACAGGGGGCATGGCTACACCTTC
J: TRBJ2-5; D: TRBD2; size: .; V: TRBV7-9; CDR3: CASSPGEGSTYF; DNA: TGTGCCAGCAGCCCGGGGGAGGGGAGTACGTACTTC
J: TRBJ2-2; D: .; size: few; V: TRBV7-9; CDR3: CASSFKRTGELFF; DNA: TGTGCCAGCAGCTTCAAGAGAACCGGGGAGCTGTTTTTT
J: TRBJ2-1; D: TRBD2; size: .; V: TRBV7-2; CDR3: CASSLRVAGVIGNEQFF; DNA: TGTGCCAGCAGCTTAAGAGTCGCGGGGGTAATAGGAAATGAGCAGTTCTTC
J: TRBJ2-2; D: .; size: .; V: TRBV19; CDR3: CASSIRTGQNTGELFF; DNA: TGTGCCAGTAGTATTCGGACCGGACAGAACACCGGGGAGCTGTTTTTT
J: TRBJ2-3; D: .; size: .; V: TRBV9; CDR3: CASSALTSADTQYF; DNA: TGTGCCAGCAGCGCCCTGACTAGTGCAGATACGCAGTATTTT
J: TRBJ1-5; D: TRBD1; size: .; V: TRBV30; CDR3: CAWSAGGLGNQPQHF; DNA: TGTGCCTGGAGCGCAGGGGGTTTGGGCAATCAGCCCCAGCATTTT
J: TRBJ2-2; D: .; size: once; V: TRBV4-3; CDR3: CASSQENAQGGGELFF; DNA: TGCGCCAGCAGCCAAGAAAACGCACAGGGCGGCGGGGAGCTGTTTTTT
J: TRBJ1-2; D: .; size: once; V: TRBV5-1; CDR3: CASTIDRNYGYTF; DNA: TGCGCCAGCACCATCGACAGGAACTATGGCTACACCTTC
J: TRBJ2-2; D: TRBD1; size: once; V: TRBV10-3; CDR3: CAINQGAIQTGELFF; DNA: TGTGCCATCAACCAGGGGGCAATTCAAACCGGGGAGCTGTTTTTT
J: TRBJ2-5; D: .; size: .; V: TRBV11-2; CDR3: CASSRGTEKETQYF; DNA: TGTGCCAGCAGCCGGGGGACAGAAAAGGAGACCCAGTACTTC
J: TRBJ2-2; D: .; size: once; V: TRBV30; CDR3: CAWRGLRGTGELFF; DNA: TGTGCCTGGAGGGGTCTGCGGGGCACCGGGGAGCTGTTTTTT
J: TRBJ1-1; D: TRBD1; size: .; V: TRBV19; CDR3: CASSFPRGPMNTEAFF; DNA: TGTGCCAGTAGTTTCCCCAGGGGGCCAATGAACACTGAAGCTTTCTTT
J: TRBJ2-2; D: .; size: .; V: TRBV7-2; CDR3: CASRADLAGTGELFF; DNA: TGTGCCAGCCGTGCCGATTTAGCTGGCACCGGGGAGCTGTTTTTT
J: TRBJ2-1; D: .; size: .; V: TRBV10-1; CDR3: CASSDLGGLLSNEQFF; DNA: TGCGCCAGCAGTGATTTGGGGGGGCTCCTGTCCAATGAGCAGTTCTTC
J: TRBJ1-5; D: .; size: .; V: TRBV6-5; CDR3: CASSPDRRGNQPQHF; DNA: TGTGCCAGCAGCCCCGACAGGCGGGGCAATCAGCCCCAGCATTTT
J: TRBJ1-2; D: TRBD1; size: .; V: TRBV6-5; CDR3: CASSYSRGPYGYTF; DNA: TGTGCCAGCAGTTACTCGAGGGGGCCCTATGGCTACACCTTC
J: TRBJ1-3; D: .; size: .; V: TRBV9; CDR3: CASSTNYGNTIYF; DNA: TGTGCCAGCAGCACGAATTACGGGAACACCATATATTTT
J: TRBJ2-3; D: TRBD1; size: .; V: TRBV5-1; CDR3: CASSLWTGSTDTQYF; DNA: TGCGCCAGCAGCTTATGGACAGGAAGCACAGATACGCAGTATTTT
J: TRBJ1-1; D: .; size: .; V: TRBV5-6; CDR3: CASRWAGGNTEAFF; DNA: TGTGCCAGCAGGTGGGCAGGTGGGAACACTGAAGCTTTCTTT
J: TRBJ2-7; D: TRBD2; size: .; V: TRBV27; CDR3: CASRDPGGQGREQYF; DNA: TGTGCCAGCAGGGACCCGGGGGGGCAGGGTCGCGAGCAGTACTTC
J: TRBJ1-2; D: .; size: .; V: TRBV5-6; CDR3: CASSLDRKNYGYTF; DNA: TGTGCCAGCAGCTTGGACAGGAAGAACTATGGCTACACCTTC
J: TRBJ2-2; D: TRBD2; size: .; V: TRBV9; CDR3: CASSALQTSVTGELFF; DNA: TGTGCCAGCAGCGCCCTCCAGACTAGCGTCACCGGGGAGCTGTTTTTT
J: TRBJ1-4; D: TRBD1; size: .; V: TRBV5-5; CDR3: CASSLVRTGDEKLFF; DNA: TGTGCCAGCAGCTTGGTCAGGACAGGGGATGAAAAACTGTTTTTT